This TCR beta chain was identified during a study of beta chain features in type 1 diabetes. The investigators reverse transcribed all of the isolated RNA, so they sequenced expressed TCRB transcripts. Method: immunoSEQ multiplex PCR; TCRdb's copy keeps in-frame clones and lacks some. The sample includes about 290,000 clones, under 8.5% of them seen just once. This clone was seen a few times. This CDR3 contains 16 residues. The germline V gene has CDR1 SGHVS and CDR2 FQNEAQ. V lost 1 base to trimming and J lost 2 bases, with 15 bases between them. This TCR was sampled from a woman younger than 30 in good health. The chain employs TRBV7-8 and TRBJ2-7; TRBD1 is a possible D gene (6 bases). The sample taken for sequencing was central memory CD4+ T cells from blood. The CDR3 is CASSLVTGRTTYEQYF. The CDR3 region has the DNA TGTGCCAGCAGCTTAGTTACAGGGCGTACTACCTACGAGCAGTACTTC.